This T cell receptor beta chain was sequenced for a study of control samples from healthy donors and cancer patients. Here immunoSEQ multiplex PCR was the method, and the copy in TCRdb shows in-frame clones only, minus some. This table holds roughly 130,000 clones, 85% to 95% found once. J was trimmed by 0 bases and V by 4 bases; bases with no gene match: 4. Germline CDR1 and CDR2: GTSNPN and SVGIG (reference sequence). The CDR3 is 15 residues long. The source is a man aged 55 to 70 with colorectal cancer. The sample comprised PBMCs. The chain is built from TRBV30 and TRBJ2-3, with 10 bases aligning to TRBD2. CDR3 loop: CAWTSLAGSTDTQYF. CDR3 coding DNA: TGTGCCTGGACATCACTAGCGGGGAGCACAGATACGCAGTATTTT.